The 30 T cell receptor beta chains below come from one sample, sequenced in a study of blood T cells in healthy people across ages (dated by TCRdb to between 2015 and 2017). Library preparation was by 5' RACE. The sequencer was an Illumina HiSeq 2500. A second 7 to 11 cycle PCR used a sample-barcoded 5' primer and a J-beta primer mix. The public sequencing data were trimmed at Q25 with fastp and processed into clonotypes with MiXCR by TCRdb, which kept only in-frame beta chains. CDR3 protein sequences are deduplicated, and each keeps its most common genes and DNA. For this sample there are 800,000 or so distinct CDR3 sequences; approximately 25% appear just once. The ten largest make up under 4% of the sample. Another study also made use of these data, one on T cells of mothers and their children.

The sequencing sample was made of blood. These receptors came from a boy aged 5-17 years in good health.

This clonotype was seen more than once but under ten times. V gene TRBV20-1 combines with J gene TRBJ2-2; 13 positions agree with TRBD2. The CDR3 sequence is 14 residues long. Germline trimming cut 7 bases from V and 1 base from J; bases unmatched to any gene: 0. Germline V gene sequence: CDR1 DFQATT, CDR2 SNEGSKA (reference sequence). In nucleotides, the CDR3 is TGCAGTGGACTAGCGGGAGGGAACACCGGGGAGCTGTTTTTT. Translated: CSGLAGGNTGELFF.

Concerning this clonotype: The junction does not match germline at one end; this may be a read error. The chain is built from TRBV2 and TRBJ2-5, with 10 bases lining up with TRBD1. Germline values: CDR1 SNHLY, CDR2 FYNNEI. The CDR3 runs 15 residues. The CDR3 protein is CASRSGTGDRETRYF. For the CDR3, the DNA is TGTGCCAGCAGGTCCGGGACAGGGGATCGCGAGACCCGGTACTTC.

The chain employs TRBV15 and TRBJ2-5, with 7 bases lining up with TRBD2. With 0 bases clipped from V and 11 bases from J, the junction kept 15 bases outside the gene matches. Germline V CDR1 and CDR2: LNHNV, YYDKDF (reference sequence). This CDR3 spans 16 amino acids. CDR3 sequence (DNA): TGTGCCACCAGCAGAGAAGCCGCAGGGCCTGGGGGGGAGCAGTACTTC. Protein sequence: CATSREAAGPGGEQYF.

This clonotype was seen a handful of times. The gene calls are TRBV2 and TRBJ2-5; 9 bases line up with TRBD2. The DNA end is more similar to TRBJ2-1, so the J call may be wrong. Germline V gene data show CDR1 as SNHLY and CDR2 as FYNNEI. CDR3 size: 15 residues. The CDR3 protein is CASGEEREAYNEQFF. CDR3 DNA sequence: TGTGCCAGCGGAGAAGAGCGGGAGGCTTACAATGAGCAGTTCTTC.

The sample holds a few counts of this clonotype. The chain employs TRBV27 and TRBJ2-5, with D perhaps TRBD1 (6 bases). Germline values: CDR1 MNHEY, CDR2 SMNVEV (reference sequence). The V gene lost 8 bases and the J gene lost 3 bases, with 16 bases spanning the gap. There are 14 residues in the CDR3. CDR3 protein: CASRLTGPKETQYF. The CDR3, as DNA: TGTGCCAGCCGGCTGACAGGACCGAAAGAGACCCAGTACTTC.

The rearrangement links TRBV15 to TRBJ2-2; D gene uncertain. CDR3 length: 16 amino acids. In germline, CDR1 is LNHNV, CDR2 YYDKDF (reference sequence). With 1 base removed from V and 3 bases from J, the gap between germline ends came to 12 bases. CDR3 protein: CATSRASWFDTGELFF. The CDR3 nucleotides read TGTGCCACCAGCAGAGCCAGTTGGTTCGACACCGGGGAGCTGTTTTTT. The full variable domain, with the rest looked up from reference TRBV15 and TRBJ2-2, is DAMVIQNPRYQVTQFGKPVTLSCSQTLNHNVMYWYQQKSSQAPKLLFHYYDKDFNNEADTPDNFQSRRPNTSFCFLDIRSPGLGDTAMYLCATSRASWFDTGELFFGEGSRLTVL.

The chain is built from TRBV28 and TRBJ2-1; tentatively, D is TRBD2 (6 bases). Germline assignment: CDR1 MDHEN and CDR2 SYDVKM. The CDR3 is 16 residues long. V was trimmed by 6 bases and J by 2 bases, leaving 17 bases between them. Here the CDR3 reads CASSPRGTGAYNEQFF. CDR3 coding DNA: TGTGCCAGCAGCCCCCGTGGGACGGGAGCCTACAATGAGCAGTTCTTC. The complete variable domain, with remaining parts taken from reference TRBV28 and TRBJ2-1, reads DVKVTQSSRYLVKRTGEKVFLECVQDMDHENMFWYRQDPGLGLRLIYFSYDVKMKEKGDIPEGYSVSREKKERFSLILESASTNQTSMYLCASSPRGTGAYNEQFFGPGTRLTVL.

This clonotype was seen only a few times. The chain combines TRBV7-8 with TRBJ1-4; no definite D call. From germline, CDR1 is SGHVS and CDR2 FQNEAQ. Trimming left V 1 base short and J 4 bases short, with 10 bases between. The CDR3 has 15 amino acids. In nucleotides, the CDR3 is TGTGCCAGCAGCTTAGGGCAGATTCGTAATGAAAAACTGTTTTTT. Translation: CASSLGQIRNEKLFF.

This clonotype was found a few times. This chain joins TRBV6-5 and TRBJ1-6; 8 nucleotides align to TRBD1. This CDR3 spans 15 amino acids. From germline, CDR1 is MNHEY and CDR2 SVGAGI. Trimming at V came to 5 bases and at J to 7 bases, leaving 7 bases not matched to a gene. CDR3 sequence reads: CASSPDRGWNSPLHF. The CDR3 DNA reads as TGTGCCAGCAGTCCCGACAGGGGATGGAATTCACCCCTCCACTTT.

Concerning this clonotype itself: Relative to the germline gene, one junction end is altered; a read error may explain this. This chain connects TRBV20-1 to TRBJ1-4, with 7 bases identical to TRBD1. CDR1 DFQATT and CDR2 SNEGSKA come from the germline V gene (reference sequence). The CDR3 is made up of 11 amino acids. The CDR3 DNA reads TGCAGCACTACAACAGGGGAAAAACCGTTTTTT. Translated, it gives CSTTTGEKPFF.

The chain combines TRBV15 with TRBJ2-7, with no clear D. Trimming stripped 1 base from V and 3 bases from J, with 4 bases between. Germline CDR1 LNHNV, CDR2 YYDKDF (reference sequence). The CDR3 length is 12 residues. The CDR3 loop is CATSRVGYEQYF. Written as DNA, the CDR3 is TGTGCCACCAGCAGAGTCGGCTACGAGCAGTACTTC.

This clonotype turned up a few times. The chain carries TRBV29-1 and TRBJ1-6, with D perhaps TRBD1 (5 bases). CDR3 length equals 14 residues. V was trimmed by 7 bases and J by 5 bases, leaving 15 bases between them. Germline loops: CDR1 SQVTM, CDR2 ANQGSEA. The CDR3 coding sequence is TGCAGCGCCCTAGGTGAGGGGAATAATTCACCCCTCCACTTT. As protein: CSALGEGNNSPLHF.

This chain links TRBV27 with TRBJ2-5; D is uncertain. Trimming took 1 base from V and 7 from J, leaving 13 bases between them. The germline V gene encodes CDR1 MNHEY and CDR2 SMNVEV (reference sequence). The CDR3 runs to 14 residues. CDR3 DNA sequence: TGTGCCAGCAGTTTATATTCGGAAGGTGGGACCCAGTACTTC. It encodes CASSLYSEGGTQYF.

This chain joins TRBV20-1 and TRBJ1-2; 9 positions agree with TRBD1. The CDR3 length is 11 residues. Germline V gene data show CDR1 as DFQATT and CDR2 as SNEGSKA (reference sequence). The CDR3 loop is CTAGTGPGYTF. The CDR3 DNA is TGCACCGCCGGGACAGGGCCTGGCTACACCTTC.

V is TRBV28 and J is TRBJ2-6, with D possibly TRBD1 on 5 matching bases. The CDR3 is 18 amino acids. Germline V lookup: CDR1 MDHEN, CDR2 SYDVKM. Trimming took 3 bases from V and 0 from J, leaving 15 bases between them. CDR3 DNA sequence: TGTGCCAGCAGTTTTGGTGTCAGGGCAAGCTCTGGGGCCAACGTCCTGACTTTC. Protein product: CASSFGVRASSGANVLTF.

The chain joins TRBV7-9 to TRBJ2-2; D gene uncertain. The V end was cut by 5 bases, the J end by 1 base, with 8 bases between. Germline V gene sequence: CDR1 SEHNR, CDR2 FQNEAQ (reference sequence). The CDR3 runs 14 residues. This CDR3 reads CASSGRENTGELFF. The CDR3 DNA follows: TGTGCCAGCAGCGGAAGGGAGAACACCGGGGAGCTGTTTTTT.

This clonotype has a handful of counts. The CDR3 loop is CASSSYGKEKLFF. DNA for the CDR3: TGTGCCAGCAGCTCCTACGGCAAAGAAAAACTGTTTTTT. J is TRBJ1-4 and V is TRBV7-2; D unresolved. This CDR3 is 13 amino acids long. V was pared by 4 bases and J by 8 bases, with 11 bases between. From germline, CDR1 is SGHTA and CDR2 FQGNSA.

The gene calls are TRBV25-1 and TRBJ2-1, with 7 bases aligning to TRBD1. V dropped 1 base and J dropped 2; count of bases not matched to a gene: 17. CDR3 length: 20 amino acids. Germline-derived CDR1 and CDR2 are MGHDK and SYGVNS. The CDR3 coding sequence is TGTGCCAGCAGTGAATCCCCTACTTCGAGGGGGCGCAGGACCTACAATGAGCAGTTCTTC. This encodes CASSESPTSRGRRTYNEQFF.

This clonotype has just a few counts. The J gene is TRBJ2-5, the V gene TRBV10-3; D not resolved. CDR1 is ENHRY, CDR2 SYGVKD, per germline. The CDR3 is 13 amino acids. V shed 10 bases and J shed 2 bases, with 14 bases lying between them. The CDR3 sequence is CATADGGQETQYF. As DNA, the CDR3 is TGTGCCACAGCAGACGGTGGACAAGAGACCCAGTACTTC.

This clonotype was detected a few times. The chain has TRBV2 and TRBJ2-6, with unresolved D. V lost 7 bases and J lost 0, with 7 bases in between. This CDR3 is 14 amino acids long. Germline CDR1 is SNHLY and CDR2 is FYNNEI. In DNA, the CDR3 is TGTGCCAGCAAGTCGGGCTCTGGGGCCAACGTCCTGACTTTC. Its protein product is CASKSGSGANVLTF.

The chain links TRBV7-2 to TRBJ1-3; D is unresolved. Between the trimmed V and J ends, which lost 5 bases and 3 bases, there was a span of 14 bases. The CDR3 has 15 amino acids. CDR1 and CDR2 (germline): SGHTA, FQGNSA. The CDR3 loop reads CASSPSRTDGNTIYF. The CDR3 coding sequence is TGTGCCAGCAGCCCTAGCCGGACGGATGGAAACACCATATATTTT.

The rearrangement joins TRBV12-3 or TRBV12-4 to TRBJ2-3; D gene ambiguous. The V end was cut by 5 bases, the J end by 6 bases, with 12 bases between. CDR3 length: 13 residues. CDR3 sequence (DNA): TGTGCCAGCAGTACCCAGGCCCTGGATACGCAGTATTTT. This gives the protein CASSTQALDTQYF.

This clonotype was found a few times. The chain employs TRBV14 and TRBJ2-5; D might be TRBD2 (6 bases). This CDR3 region has 13 residues. Per germline, CDR1 SGHDN and CDR2 FVKESK. V was trimmed by 0 bases and J by 14 bases, leaving 16 bases between them. CDR3 DNA sequence: TGTGCCAGCAGCCAAGAGTCTTTTCTAGCGTTTTACTTC. It encodes CASSQESFLAFYF.

This clonotype occurred a few times. The chain uses TRBV7-2 and TRBJ1-2, with TRBD1 matching 9 bases. There are 13 residues in the CDR3. Losses at the gene ends were 6 bases for V and 8 bases for J; bases not matched to a gene: 7. Germline lookup yields CDR1 SGHTA and CDR2 FQGNSA. CDR3: CASRPTGGGGYTF. CDR3 DNA: TGTGCCAGCAGACCGACAGGGGGAGGCGGCTACACCTTC.

This rearrangement joins TRBV12-3 or TRBV12-4 to TRBJ2-3; D remains unclear. Trimming took 3 bases from V and 2 from J, leaving 6 bases between them. This CDR3 is 13 amino acids long. The CDR3 here is CASSFRYTDTQYF. The CDR3 DNA follows: TGTGCCAGCAGTTTTCGGTACACAGATACGCAGTATTTT.

This clonotype was counted between two and nine times. The J gene is TRBJ2-7, the V gene TRBV7-2, with D hard to call. CDR1 is SGHTA and CDR2 is FQGNSA in the germline V gene. V was cut by 1 base and J by 6 bases, with 10 bases left in between. The CDR3 has 13 amino acids. This chain's CDR3 is CASSLGYSPEQYF. The CDR3 coding sequence is TGTGCCAGCAGCTTAGGTTATAGTCCCGAGCAGTACTTC.

The V gene is TRBV20-1, the J gene TRBJ2-3; a possible D gene is TRBD2 (5 bases). Germline loops: CDR1 DFQATT, CDR2 SNEGSKA (reference sequence). CDR3 length: 13 amino acids. V was trimmed by 4 bases and J by 0 bases, leaving 8 bases between them. CDR3 protein: CSAIRGSTDTQYF. Here the CDR3 DNA reads TGCAGTGCTATTCGAGGGAGCACAGATACGCAGTATTTT.

The CDR3 nucleotides are TGTGCCAGCAGGCAGGGAGGGCGCTCCTACGAGCAGTACTTC. It is translated as CASRQGGRSYEQYF. The V and J genes are TRBV27 and TRBJ2-7; TRBD2 agrees at 7 bases. The germline V gene has CDR1 MNHEY and CDR2 SMNVEV (reference sequence). CDR3 length equals 14 residues. The V and J ends lost 6 bases and 0 bases, in that order; junction bases with no gene match: 5.

The chain has TRBV12-3 or TRBV12-4 and TRBJ1-1; no clear D. CDR3 length equals 12 residues. V lost 5 bases, J lost 4 bases, and 8 bases lay in between. The CDR3 bases are TGTGCCAGCAGTCCCCCGACCACTGAAGCTTTCTTT. Translation gives CASSPPTTEAFF.

In its sample, this clonotype was seen once. The chain has TRBV6-5 and TRBJ2-7, with a possible D match to TRBD1 (6 bases). CDR1 MNHEY and CDR2 SVGAGI come from the germline V gene. The V end lost 6 bases, the J end lost 0 bases, and 15 bases lay between the germline ends. The CDR3 consists of 15 residues. The CDR3 DNA follows: TGTGCCAGCAGACCAGGGACAACGTTCTCCTACGAGCAGTACTTC. Protein: CASRPGTTFSYEQYF.